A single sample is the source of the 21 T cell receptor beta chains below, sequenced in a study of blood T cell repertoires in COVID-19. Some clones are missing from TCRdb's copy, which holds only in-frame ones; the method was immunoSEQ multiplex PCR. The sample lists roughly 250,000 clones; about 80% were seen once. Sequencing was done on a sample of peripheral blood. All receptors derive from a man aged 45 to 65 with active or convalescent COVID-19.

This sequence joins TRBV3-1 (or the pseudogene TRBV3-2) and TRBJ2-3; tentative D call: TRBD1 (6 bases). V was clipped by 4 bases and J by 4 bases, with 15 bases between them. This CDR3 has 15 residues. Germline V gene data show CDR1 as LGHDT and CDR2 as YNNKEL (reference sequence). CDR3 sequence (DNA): TGTGCCAGCAGCCCTTTCGCAGGGGTCCCAGATACGCAGTATTTT. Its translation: CASSPFAGVPDTQYF.

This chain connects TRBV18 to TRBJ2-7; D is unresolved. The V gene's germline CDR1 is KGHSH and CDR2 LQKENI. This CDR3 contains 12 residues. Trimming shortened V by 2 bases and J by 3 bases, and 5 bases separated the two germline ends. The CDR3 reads CASSPNGYEQYF. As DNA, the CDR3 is TGTGCCAGCTCACCAAACGGCTACGAGCAGTACTTC. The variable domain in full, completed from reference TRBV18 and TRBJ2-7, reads NAGVMQNPRHLVRRRGQEARLRCSPMKGHSHVYWYRQLPEEGLKFMVYLQKENIIDESGMPKERFSAEFPKEGPSILRIQQVVRGDSAAYFCASSPNGYEQYFGPGTRLTVT.

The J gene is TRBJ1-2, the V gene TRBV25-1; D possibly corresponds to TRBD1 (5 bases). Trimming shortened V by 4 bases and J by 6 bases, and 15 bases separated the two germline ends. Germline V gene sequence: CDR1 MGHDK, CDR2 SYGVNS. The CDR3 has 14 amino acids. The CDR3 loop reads CASSALGGGHGYTF. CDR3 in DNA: TGTGCCAGCAGTGCCCTTGGGGGGGGTCATGGCTACACCTTC.

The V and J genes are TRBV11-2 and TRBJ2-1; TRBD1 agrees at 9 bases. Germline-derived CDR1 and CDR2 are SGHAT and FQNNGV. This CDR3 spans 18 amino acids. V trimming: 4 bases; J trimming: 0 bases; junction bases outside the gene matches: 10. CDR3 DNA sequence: TGTGCCAGCAGCTATCTGACAGGGGGTATTATCTCCTACAATGAGCAGTTCTTC. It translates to CASSYLTGGIISYNEQFF. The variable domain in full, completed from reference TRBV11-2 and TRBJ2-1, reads EAGVAQSPRYKIIEKRQSVAFWCNPISGHATLYWYQQILGQGPKLLIQFQNNGVVDDSQLPKDRFSAERLKGVDSTLKIQPAKLEDSAVYLCASSYLTGGIISYNEQFFGPGTRLTVL.

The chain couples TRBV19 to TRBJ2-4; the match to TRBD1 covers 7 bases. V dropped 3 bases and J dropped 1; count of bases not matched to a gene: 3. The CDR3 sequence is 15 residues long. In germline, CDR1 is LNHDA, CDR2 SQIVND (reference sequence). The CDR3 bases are TGTGCCAGTAGTATCGGGACAGTGGCCAAAAACATTCAGTACTTC. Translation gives CASSIGTVAKNIQYF.

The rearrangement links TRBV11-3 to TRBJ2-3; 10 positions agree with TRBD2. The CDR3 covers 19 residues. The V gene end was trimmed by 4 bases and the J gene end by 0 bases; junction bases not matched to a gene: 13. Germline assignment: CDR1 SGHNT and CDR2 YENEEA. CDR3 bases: TGTGCCAGCAGCTCGGCAACTAGCGGGGCCACAACTAGCACAGATACGCAGTATTTT. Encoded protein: CASSSATSGATTSTDTQYF.

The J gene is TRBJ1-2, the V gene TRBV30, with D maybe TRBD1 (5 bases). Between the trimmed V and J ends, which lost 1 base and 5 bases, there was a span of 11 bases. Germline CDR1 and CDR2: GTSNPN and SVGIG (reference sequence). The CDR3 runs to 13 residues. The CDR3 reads CAWSGGEDYGYTF. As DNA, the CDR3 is TGTGCCTGGAGTGGAGGGGAGGATTATGGCTACACCTTC.

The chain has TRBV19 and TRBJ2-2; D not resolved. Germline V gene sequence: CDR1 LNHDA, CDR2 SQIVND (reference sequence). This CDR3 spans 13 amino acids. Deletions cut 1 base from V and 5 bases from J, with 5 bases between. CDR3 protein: CASSIAVTGELFF. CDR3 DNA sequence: TGTGCCAGTAGTATAGCAGTAACCGGGGAGCTGTTTTTT.

The CDR3: CASSFGRGRESDGYTF. The DNA of the CDR3 is TGTGCCAGCAGCTTCGGTCGCGGGCGTGAAAGTGATGGCTACACCTTC. The chain is built from TRBV7-9 and TRBJ1-2; no clear D. The V gene lost 3 bases and the J gene lost 6 bases, with 20 bases spanning the gap. Germline V gene lookup returns CDR1 SEHNR and CDR2 FQNEAQ (reference sequence). The CDR3 covers 16 residues. Variable domain in full (rest from reference TRBV7-9 and TRBJ1-2): DTGVSQNPRHKITKRGQNVTFRCDPISEHNRLYWYRQTLGQGPEFLTYFQNEAQLEKSRLLSDRFSAERPKGSFSTLEIQRTEQGDSAMYLCASSFGRGRESDGYTFGSGTRLTVV.

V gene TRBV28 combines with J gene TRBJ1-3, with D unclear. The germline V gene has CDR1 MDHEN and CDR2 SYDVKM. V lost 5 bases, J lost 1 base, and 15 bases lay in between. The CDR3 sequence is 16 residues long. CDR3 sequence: CASSLPGLGSGNTIYF. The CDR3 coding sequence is TGTGCCAGCAGTCTCCCAGGTTTGGGTTCTGGAAACACCATATATTTT.

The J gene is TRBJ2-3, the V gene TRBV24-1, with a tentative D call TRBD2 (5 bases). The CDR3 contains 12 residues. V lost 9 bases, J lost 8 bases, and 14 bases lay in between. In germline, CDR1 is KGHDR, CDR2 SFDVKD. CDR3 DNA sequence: TGTGCCACCGGACCCTCTAGCACTACGCAGTATTTT. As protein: CATGPSSTTQYF.

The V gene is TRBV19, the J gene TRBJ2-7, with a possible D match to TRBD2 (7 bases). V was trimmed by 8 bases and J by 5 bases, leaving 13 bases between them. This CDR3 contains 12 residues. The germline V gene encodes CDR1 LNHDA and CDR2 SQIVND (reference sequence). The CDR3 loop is CASGGGGHEQYF. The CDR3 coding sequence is TGTGCCAGTGGAGGGGGGGGGCACGAGCAGTACTTC.

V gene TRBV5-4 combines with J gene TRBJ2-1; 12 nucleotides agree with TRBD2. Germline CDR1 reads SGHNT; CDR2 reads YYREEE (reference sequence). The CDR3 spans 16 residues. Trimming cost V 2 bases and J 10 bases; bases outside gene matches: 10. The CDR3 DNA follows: TGTGCCAGCAGCTTTCGACTAGCGGGGGCCTCGGGGGAGCAGTTCTTC. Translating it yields CASSFRLAGASGEQFF.

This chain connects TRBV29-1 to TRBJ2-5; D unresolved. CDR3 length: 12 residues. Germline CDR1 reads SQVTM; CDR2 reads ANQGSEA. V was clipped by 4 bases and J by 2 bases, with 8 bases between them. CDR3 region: CSVGLGQETQYF. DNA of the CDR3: TGCAGCGTTGGACTCGGACAAGAGACCCAGTACTTC.

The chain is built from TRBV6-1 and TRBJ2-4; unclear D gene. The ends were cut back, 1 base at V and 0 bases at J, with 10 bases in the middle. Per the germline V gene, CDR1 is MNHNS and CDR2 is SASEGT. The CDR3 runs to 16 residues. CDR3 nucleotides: TGTGCCAGCAGTGAAGGATCCGGTCTAGCCAAAAACATTCAGTACTTC. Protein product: CASSEGSGLAKNIQYF.

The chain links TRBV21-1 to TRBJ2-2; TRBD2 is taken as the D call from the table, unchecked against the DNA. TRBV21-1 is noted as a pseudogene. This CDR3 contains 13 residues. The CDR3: CASSNRDTGELFF. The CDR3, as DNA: TGTGCCAGCAGCAACCGGGACACCGGGGAGCTGTTTTTT.

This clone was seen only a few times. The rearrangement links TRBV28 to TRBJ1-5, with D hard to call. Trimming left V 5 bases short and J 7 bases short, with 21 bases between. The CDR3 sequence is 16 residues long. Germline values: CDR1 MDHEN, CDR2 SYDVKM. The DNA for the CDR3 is TGTGCCAGCAGTCGTCAGGTAATCCAACCGGGGCAGCCCCAGCATTTT. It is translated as CASSRQVIQPGQPQHF.

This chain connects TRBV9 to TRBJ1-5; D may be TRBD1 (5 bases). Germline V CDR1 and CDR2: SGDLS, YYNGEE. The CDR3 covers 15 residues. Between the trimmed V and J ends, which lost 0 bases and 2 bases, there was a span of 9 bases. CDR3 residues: CASSVGGVGNQPQHF. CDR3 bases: TGTGCCAGCAGCGTAGGGGGGGTTGGCAATCAGCCCCAGCATTTT.

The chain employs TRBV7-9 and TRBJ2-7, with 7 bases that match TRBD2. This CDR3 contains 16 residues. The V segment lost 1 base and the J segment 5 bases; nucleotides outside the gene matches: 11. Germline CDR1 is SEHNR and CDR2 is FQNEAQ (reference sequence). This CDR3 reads CASSLGRRGGSDEQYF. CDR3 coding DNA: TGTGCCAGCAGCTTAGGTCGTCGGGGAGGGTCGGACGAGCAGTACTTC.

CDR3: CASSLVANEKLFF. CDR3 DNA: TGTGCCAGCAGCTTAGTGGCAAATGAAAAACTGTTTTTT. The chain links TRBV7-9 to TRBJ1-4; the D is unclear. Germline V gene lookup returns CDR1 SEHNR and CDR2 FQNEAQ (reference sequence). The CDR3 sequence is 13 residues long. Trimming stripped 1 base from V and 5 bases from J, with 5 bases between.

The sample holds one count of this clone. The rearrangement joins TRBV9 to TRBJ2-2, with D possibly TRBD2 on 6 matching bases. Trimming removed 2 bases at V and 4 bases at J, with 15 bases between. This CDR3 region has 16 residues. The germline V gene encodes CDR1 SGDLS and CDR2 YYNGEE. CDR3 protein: CASSVTAGKGTGELFF. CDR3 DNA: TGTGCCAGCAGCGTTACGGCGGGGAAGGGCACCGGGGAGCTGTTTTTT.